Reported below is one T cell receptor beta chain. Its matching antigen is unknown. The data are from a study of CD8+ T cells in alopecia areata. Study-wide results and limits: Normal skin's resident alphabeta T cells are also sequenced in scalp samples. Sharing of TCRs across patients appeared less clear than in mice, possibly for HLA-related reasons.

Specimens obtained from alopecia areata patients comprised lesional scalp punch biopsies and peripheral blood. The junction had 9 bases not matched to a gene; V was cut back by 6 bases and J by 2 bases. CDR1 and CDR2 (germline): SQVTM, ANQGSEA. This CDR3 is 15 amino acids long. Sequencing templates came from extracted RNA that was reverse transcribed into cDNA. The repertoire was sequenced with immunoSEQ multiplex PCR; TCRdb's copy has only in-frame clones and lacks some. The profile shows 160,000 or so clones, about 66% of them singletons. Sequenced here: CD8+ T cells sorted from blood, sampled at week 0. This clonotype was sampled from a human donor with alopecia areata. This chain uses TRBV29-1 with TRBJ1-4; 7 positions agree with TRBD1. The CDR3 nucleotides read TGCAGCGTCCCCGACAGGGCGGGGACTAATGAAAAACTGTTTTTT. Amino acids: CSVPDRAGTNEKLFF.